The sequence of this T cell receptor beta chain was determined in a study of T cell responses to AZD1222 COVID-19 vaccine. Study findings and constraints: Donor demographics were predominantly white British with a female majority; clonal diversity may be underestimated.

For this clone: No antigen is known for it.

This CDR3 is 15 amino acids long. Germline V gene lookup returns CDR1 MDHEN and CDR2 SYDVKM. Trimming took off 4 bases at V and 1 base at J, with 13 bases between the two ends. The protocol was immunoSEQ multiplex PCR, while the TCRdb copy is restricted to in-frame clones and leaves out a portion. The table lists 160,000 or so clones, around 93% of them singletons. This chain joins TRBV28 and TRBJ1-1; D unresolved. This specimen consisted of peripheral blood, obtained on day 0 of AZD1222 vaccination. The sequence derives from an adult in good health. The CDR3 sequence is CASSSAVAPNTEAFF. DNA of the CDR3: TGTGCCAGCAGTTCGGCCGTCGCTCCGAACACTGAAGCTTTCTTT.